One T cell receptor (beta chain) is described in this entry. Antigen: not known. The source of the sample is a study of post-analysis software for immune sequencing data. Unique molecular identifiers featured in each of the TCR beta cDNA libraries. Input of about 0.9 to 10 million T cells yielded 500,000 to 650,000 cDNA molecules. TCRdb re-called the PCR reads with MiXCR, one entry per CDR3 protein. In the table there are about 810,000 distinct CDR3 sequences, approximately 53% of which are singletons. Study-wide findings and caveats: TRBV5-6, TRBV5-1 and TRBV20-1 belonged to a set of about five TRBV segments that were more frequent in patients than controls. Normalized Chao1 diversity was significantly lower in multiple sclerosis patients than in controls. F measure grouped same-batch samples tightly together.

The CDR3 spans 17 residues. V gave up 7 bases and J gave up 11 bases, with 32 bases separating them. CDR1 and CDR2 from the germline V gene are LGHNT and FRNRAP. This receptor was taken from a girl under 18 with multiple sclerosis. V usage is TRBV12-5 and J usage is TRBJ2-5, with D perhaps matching TRBD2 (5 bases). Sequencing input: blood. CDR3 in DNA: TGTGCTAGTGCCTGCCCATGGGGAGCTAACCCCCACTACGGGCAGTACTTC. As protein: CASACPWGANPHYGQYF. The full variable domain, its missing parts supplied by reference TRBV12-5 and TRBJ2-5, is DARVTQTPRHKVTEMGQEVTMRCQPILGHNTVFWYRQTMMQGLELLAYFRNRAPLDDSGMPKDRFSAEMPDATLATLKIQPSEPRDSAVYFCASACPWGANPHYGQYFGPGTRLLVL.